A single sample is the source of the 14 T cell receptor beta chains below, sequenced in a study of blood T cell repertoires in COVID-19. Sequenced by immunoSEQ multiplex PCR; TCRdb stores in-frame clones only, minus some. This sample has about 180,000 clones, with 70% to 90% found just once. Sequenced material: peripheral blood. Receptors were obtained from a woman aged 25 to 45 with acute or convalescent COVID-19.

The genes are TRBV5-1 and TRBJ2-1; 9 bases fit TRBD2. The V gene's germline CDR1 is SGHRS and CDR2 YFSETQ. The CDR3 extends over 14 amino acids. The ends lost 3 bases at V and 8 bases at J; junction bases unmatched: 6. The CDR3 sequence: CASSSGTSSDEQFF. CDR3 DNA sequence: TGCGCCAGCAGCTCTGGGACTAGCTCTGATGAGCAGTTCTTC.

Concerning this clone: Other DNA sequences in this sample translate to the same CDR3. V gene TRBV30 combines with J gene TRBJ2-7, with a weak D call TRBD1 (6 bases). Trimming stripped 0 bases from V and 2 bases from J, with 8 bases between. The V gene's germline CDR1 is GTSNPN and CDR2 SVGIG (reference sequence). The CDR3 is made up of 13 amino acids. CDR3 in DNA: TGTGCCTGGAGTGTACAGGGCCCCTACGAGCAGTACTTC. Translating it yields CAWSVQGPYEQYF.

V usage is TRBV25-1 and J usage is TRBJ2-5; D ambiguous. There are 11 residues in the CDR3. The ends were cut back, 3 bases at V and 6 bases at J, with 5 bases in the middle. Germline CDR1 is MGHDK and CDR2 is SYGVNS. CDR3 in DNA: TGTGCCAGCAGTGATTTTAAGACCCAGTACTTC. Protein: CASSDFKTQYF.

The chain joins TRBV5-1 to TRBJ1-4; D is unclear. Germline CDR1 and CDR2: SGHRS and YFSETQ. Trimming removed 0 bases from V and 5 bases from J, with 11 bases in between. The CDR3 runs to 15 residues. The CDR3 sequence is CASSLDWSSNEKLFF. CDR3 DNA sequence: TGCGCCAGCAGCTTGGACTGGTCGAGCAATGAAAAACTGTTTTTT.

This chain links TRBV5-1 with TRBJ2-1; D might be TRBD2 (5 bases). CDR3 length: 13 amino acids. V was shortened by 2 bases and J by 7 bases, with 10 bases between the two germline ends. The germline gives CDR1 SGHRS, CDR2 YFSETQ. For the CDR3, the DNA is TGCGCCAGCAGCTTACCCGGGGAGAATGAGCAGTTCTTC. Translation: CASSLPGENEQFF. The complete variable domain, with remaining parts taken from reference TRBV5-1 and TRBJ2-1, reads KAGVTQTPRYLIKTRGQQVTLSCSPISGHRSVSWYQQTPGQGLQFLFEYFSETQRNKGNFPGRFSGRQFSNSRSEMNVSTLELGDSALYLCASSLPGENEQFFGPGTRLTVL.

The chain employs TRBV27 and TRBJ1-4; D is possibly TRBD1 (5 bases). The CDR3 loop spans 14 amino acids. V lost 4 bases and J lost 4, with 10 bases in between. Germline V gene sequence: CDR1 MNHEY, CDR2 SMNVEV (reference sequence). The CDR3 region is CASSWGGSNEKLFF. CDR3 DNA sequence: TGTGCCAGCAGTTGGGGCGGCAGTAATGAAAAACTGTTTTTT.

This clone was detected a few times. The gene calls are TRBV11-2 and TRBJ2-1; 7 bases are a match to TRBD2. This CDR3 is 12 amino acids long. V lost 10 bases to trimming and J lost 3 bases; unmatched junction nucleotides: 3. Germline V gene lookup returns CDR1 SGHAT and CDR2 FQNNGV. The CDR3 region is CATRDYYNEQFF. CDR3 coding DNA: TGTGCCACCCGGGACTACTACAATGAGCAGTTCTTC.

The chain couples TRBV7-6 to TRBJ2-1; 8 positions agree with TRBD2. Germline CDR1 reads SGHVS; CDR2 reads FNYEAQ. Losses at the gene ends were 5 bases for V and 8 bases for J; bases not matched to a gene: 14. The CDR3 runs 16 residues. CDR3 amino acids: CASSPRAGTRNYEQFF. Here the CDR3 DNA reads TGTGCCAGCAGCCCTCGTGCCGGGACTAGGAACTATGAGCAGTTCTTC.

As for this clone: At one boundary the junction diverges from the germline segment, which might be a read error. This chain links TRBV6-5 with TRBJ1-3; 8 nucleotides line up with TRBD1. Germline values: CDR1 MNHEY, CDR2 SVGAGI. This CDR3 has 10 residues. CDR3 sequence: CASNRVRGHF. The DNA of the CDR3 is TGTGCCAGCAATAGGGTCAGGGGGCATTTT.

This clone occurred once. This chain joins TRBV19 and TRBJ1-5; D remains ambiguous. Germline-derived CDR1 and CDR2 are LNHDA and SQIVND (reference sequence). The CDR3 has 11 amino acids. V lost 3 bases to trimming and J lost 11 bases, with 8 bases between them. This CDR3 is CASSIARTQHF. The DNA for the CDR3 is TGTGCCAGTAGTATCGCCAGAACCCAGCATTTT. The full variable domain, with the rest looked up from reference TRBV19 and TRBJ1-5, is DGGITQSPKYLFRKEGQNVTLSCEQNLNHDAMYWYRQDPGQGLRLIYYSQIVNDFQKGDIAEGYSVSREKKESFPLTVTSAQKNPTAFYLCASSIARTQHFGDGTRLSIL.

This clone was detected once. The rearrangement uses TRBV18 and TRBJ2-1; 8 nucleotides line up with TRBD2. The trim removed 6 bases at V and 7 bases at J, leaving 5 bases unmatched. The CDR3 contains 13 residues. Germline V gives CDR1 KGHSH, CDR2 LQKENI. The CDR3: CASSSGMGNEQFF. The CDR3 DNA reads TGTGCCAGCTCTAGCGGGATGGGGAATGAGCAGTTCTTC.

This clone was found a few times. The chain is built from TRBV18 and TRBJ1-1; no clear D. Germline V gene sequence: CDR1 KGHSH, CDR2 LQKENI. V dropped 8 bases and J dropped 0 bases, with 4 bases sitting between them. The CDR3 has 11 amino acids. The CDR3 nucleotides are TGTGCCAGCCCCATGAACACTGAAGCTTTCTTT. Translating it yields CASPMNTEAFF.

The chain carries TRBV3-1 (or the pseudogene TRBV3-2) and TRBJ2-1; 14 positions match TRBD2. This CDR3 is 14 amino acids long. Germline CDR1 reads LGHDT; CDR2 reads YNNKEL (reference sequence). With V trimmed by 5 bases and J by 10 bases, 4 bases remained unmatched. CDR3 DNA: TGTGCCAGCAGCGGACTAGCGGGAGGATTGGAGCAGTTCTTC. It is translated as CASSGLAGGLEQFF.

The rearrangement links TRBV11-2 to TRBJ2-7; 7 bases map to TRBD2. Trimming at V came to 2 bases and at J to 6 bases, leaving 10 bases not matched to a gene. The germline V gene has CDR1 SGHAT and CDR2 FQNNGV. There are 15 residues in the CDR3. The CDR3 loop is CASSLKAGAPLEQYF. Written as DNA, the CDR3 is TGTGCCAGCAGCTTAAAGGCGGGAGCTCCTCTCGAGCAGTACTTC.